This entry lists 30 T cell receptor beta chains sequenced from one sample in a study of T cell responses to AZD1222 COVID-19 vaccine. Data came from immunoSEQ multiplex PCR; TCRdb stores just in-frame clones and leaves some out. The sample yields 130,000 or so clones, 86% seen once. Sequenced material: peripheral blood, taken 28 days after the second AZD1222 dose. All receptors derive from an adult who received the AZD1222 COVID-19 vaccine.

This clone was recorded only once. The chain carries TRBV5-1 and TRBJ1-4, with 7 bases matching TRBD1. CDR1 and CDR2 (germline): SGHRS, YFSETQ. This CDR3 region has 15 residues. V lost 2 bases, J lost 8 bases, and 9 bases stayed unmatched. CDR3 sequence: CASSFHGDSDEKLFF. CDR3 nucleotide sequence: TGCGCCAGCAGCTTTCATGGGGACAGTGACGAAAAACTGTTTTTT.

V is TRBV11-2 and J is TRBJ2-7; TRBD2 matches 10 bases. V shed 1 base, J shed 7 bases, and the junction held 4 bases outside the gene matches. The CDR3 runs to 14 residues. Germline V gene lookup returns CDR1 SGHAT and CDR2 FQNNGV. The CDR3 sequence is CASSLASGGDEQYF. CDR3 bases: TGTGCCAGCAGCTTAGCCAGCGGGGGGGATGAGCAGTACTTC.

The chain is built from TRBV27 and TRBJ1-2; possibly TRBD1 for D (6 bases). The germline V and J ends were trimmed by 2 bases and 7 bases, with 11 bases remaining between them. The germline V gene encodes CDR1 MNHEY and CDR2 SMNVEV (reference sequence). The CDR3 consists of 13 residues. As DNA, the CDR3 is TGTGCCAGCAGTTTAGTTGCAGGGGCTGGCTACACCTTC. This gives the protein CASSLVAGAGYTF.

The CDR3 sequence: CAWSTAGDGTGELFF. DNA for the CDR3: TGTGCCTGGAGTACGGCAGGGGATGGAACCGGGGAGCTGTTTTTT. The chain couples TRBV30 to TRBJ2-2, with D possibly TRBD1 on 6 matching bases. From germline, CDR1 is GTSNPN and CDR2 SVGIG (reference sequence). This CDR3 region has 15 residues. Trimming cost V 2 bases and J 5 bases, with 15 bases left between them.

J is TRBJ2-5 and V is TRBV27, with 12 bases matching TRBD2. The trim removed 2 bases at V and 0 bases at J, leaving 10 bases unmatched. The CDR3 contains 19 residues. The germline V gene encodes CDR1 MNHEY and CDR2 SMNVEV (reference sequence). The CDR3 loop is CASSLPELAGGEYQETQYF. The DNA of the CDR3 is TGTGCCAGCAGTTTACCCGAACTAGCGGGGGGCGAGTACCAAGAGACCCAGTACTTC.

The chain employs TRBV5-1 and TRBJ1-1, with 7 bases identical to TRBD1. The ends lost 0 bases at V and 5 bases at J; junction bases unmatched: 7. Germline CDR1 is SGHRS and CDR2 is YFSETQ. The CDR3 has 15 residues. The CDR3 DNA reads TGCGCCAGCAGCTTGGAGAACAGGGGAGGGACTGAAGCTTTCTTT. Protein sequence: CASSLENRGGTEAFF.

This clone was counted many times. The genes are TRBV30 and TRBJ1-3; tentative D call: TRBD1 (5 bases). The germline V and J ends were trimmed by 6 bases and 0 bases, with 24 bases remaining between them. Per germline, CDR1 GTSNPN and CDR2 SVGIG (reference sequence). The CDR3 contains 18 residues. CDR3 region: CACHDQGRPSSSGNTIYF. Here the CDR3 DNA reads TGTGCCTGCCACGATCAGGGCCGACCGTCGAGCTCTGGAAACACCATATATTTT. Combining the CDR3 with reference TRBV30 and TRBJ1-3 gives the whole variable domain SQTIHQWPATLVQPVGSPLSLECTVEGTSNPNLYWYRQAAGRGLQLLFYSVGIGQISSEVPQNLSASRPQDRQFILSSKKLLLSDSGFYLCACHDQGRPSSSGNTIYFGEGSWLTVV.

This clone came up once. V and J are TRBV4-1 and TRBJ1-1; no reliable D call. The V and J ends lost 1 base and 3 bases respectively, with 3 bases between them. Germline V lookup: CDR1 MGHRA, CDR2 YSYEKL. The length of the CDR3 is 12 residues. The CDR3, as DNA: TGCGCCAGCAGCCAAGGGGACACTGAAGCTTTCTTT. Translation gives CASSQGDTEAFF.

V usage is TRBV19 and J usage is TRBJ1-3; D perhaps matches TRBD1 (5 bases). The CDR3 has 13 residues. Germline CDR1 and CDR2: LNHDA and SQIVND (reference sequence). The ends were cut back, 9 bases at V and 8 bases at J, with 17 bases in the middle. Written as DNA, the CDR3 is TGTGCCAGCCGGGCGACCGGGGGGGACACCATATATTTT. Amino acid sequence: CASRATGGDTIYF. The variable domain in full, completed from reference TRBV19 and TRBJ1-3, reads DGGITQSPKYLFRKEGQNVTLSCEQNLNHDAMYWYRQDPGQGLRLIYYSQIVNDFQKGDIAEGYSVSREKKESFPLTVTSAQKNPTAFYLCASRATGGDTIYFGEGSWLTVV.

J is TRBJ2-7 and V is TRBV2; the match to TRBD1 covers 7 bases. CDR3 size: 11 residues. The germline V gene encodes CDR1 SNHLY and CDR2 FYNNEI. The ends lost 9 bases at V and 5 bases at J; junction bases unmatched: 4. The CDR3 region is CARSGGHEQYF. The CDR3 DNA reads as TGTGCCAGATCAGGGGGTCACGAGCAGTACTTC.

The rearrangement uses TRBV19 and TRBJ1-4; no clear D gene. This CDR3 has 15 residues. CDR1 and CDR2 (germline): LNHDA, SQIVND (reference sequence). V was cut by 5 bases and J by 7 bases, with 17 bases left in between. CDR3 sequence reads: CASSLRQAGSEKLFF. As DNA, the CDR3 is TGTGCCAGTAGTCTGCGACAAGCGGGAAGTGAAAAACTGTTTTTT.

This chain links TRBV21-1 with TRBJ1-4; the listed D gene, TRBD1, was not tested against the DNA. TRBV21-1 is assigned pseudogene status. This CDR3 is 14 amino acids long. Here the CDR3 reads CASSIVRGREKLFF. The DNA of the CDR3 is TGTGCCAGCAGCATTGTCAGGGGGCGGGAAAAACTGTTTTTT.

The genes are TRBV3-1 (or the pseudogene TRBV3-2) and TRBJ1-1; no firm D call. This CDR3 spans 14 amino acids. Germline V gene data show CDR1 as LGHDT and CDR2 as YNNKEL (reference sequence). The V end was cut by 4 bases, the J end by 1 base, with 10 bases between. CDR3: CASSRLTPNTEAFF. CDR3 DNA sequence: TGTGCCAGCAGCCGCCTGACCCCGAACACTGAAGCTTTCTTT.

The CDR3 spells CASSIDRASGELFF. The CDR3 bases are TGCGCCAGCAGTATTGACAGGGCGAGCGGGGAGCTGTTTTTT. The chain has TRBV10-1 and TRBJ2-2, with 7 bases identical to TRBD1. Looked up from germline, CDR1 is WNHNN and CDR2 is SYGVQD (reference sequence). The CDR3 contains 14 residues. V shed 5 bases and J 7 bases; nucleotides not matched to a gene: 7.

In DNA, the CDR3 is TGTGCCAGCAGTTTTACAGGGGGCGCGGGCTACACCTTC. Protein product: CASSFTGGAGYTF. The rearrangement joins TRBV7-2 to TRBJ1-2; 9 bases fit TRBD1. J lost 8 bases, V lost 6 bases, and 7 bases had no gene match. Germline V gene lookup returns CDR1 SGHTA and CDR2 FQGNSA. The CDR3 runs to 13 residues.

CDR3: CASSLGPPLSPLHF. CDR3 bases: TGTGCCAGCAGCCTCGGCCCCCCTCTTTCACCCCTCCACTTT. The chain carries TRBV14 and TRBJ1-6; unclear D gene. V dropped 4 bases and J dropped 9 bases, with 13 bases sitting between them. This CDR3 has 14 amino acids. Germline CDR1 and CDR2: SGHDN and FVKESK.

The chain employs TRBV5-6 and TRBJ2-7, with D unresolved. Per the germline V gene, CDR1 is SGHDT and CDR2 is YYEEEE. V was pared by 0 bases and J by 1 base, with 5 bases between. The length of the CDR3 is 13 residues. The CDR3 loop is CASSLDLSYEQYF. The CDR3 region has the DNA TGTGCCAGCAGCTTGGACCTATCCTACGAGCAGTACTTC. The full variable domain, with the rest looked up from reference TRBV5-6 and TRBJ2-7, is DAGVTQSPTHLIKTRGQQVTLRCSPKSGHDTVSWYQQALGQGPQFIFQYYEEEERQRGNFPDRFSGHQFPNYSSELNVNALLLGDSALYLCASSLDLSYEQYFGPGTRLTVT.

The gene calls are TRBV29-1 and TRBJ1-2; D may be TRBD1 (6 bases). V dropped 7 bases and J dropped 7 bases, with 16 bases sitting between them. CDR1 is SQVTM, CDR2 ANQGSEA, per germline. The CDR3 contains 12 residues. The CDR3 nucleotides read TGCAGCGCCGGAGCAGGGGAGGGTGGCTACACCTTC. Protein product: CSAGAGEGGYTF.

CDR3 loop: CASSTGVGDTEAFF. CDR3 sequence (DNA): TGCGCCAGCAGCACAGGGGTTGGAGACACTGAAGCTTTCTTT. The chain employs TRBV5-1 and TRBJ1-1, with 7 bases lining up with TRBD1. V dropped 4 bases and J dropped 3; count of bases not matched to a gene: 6. CDR1 and CDR2 (germline): SGHRS, YFSETQ. This CDR3 region has 14 residues.

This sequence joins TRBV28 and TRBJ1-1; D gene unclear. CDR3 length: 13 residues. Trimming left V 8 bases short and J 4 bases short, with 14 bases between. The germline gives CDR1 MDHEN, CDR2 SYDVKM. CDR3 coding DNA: TGTGCCAGCTTTCGTGGGTGGGGCACTGAAGCTTTCTTT. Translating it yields CASFRGWGTEAFF.

DNA for the CDR3: TGTGCCAGCAGTTTAGAGGGTTGGTTTGGGCTGGGTTACAATGAGCAGTTCTTC. Residues: CASSLEGWFGLGYNEQFF. This chain connects TRBV27 to TRBJ2-1, with D perhaps matching TRBD2 (5 bases). The germline V and J ends were trimmed by 2 bases and 4 bases, with 21 bases remaining between them. From germline, CDR1 is MNHEY and CDR2 SMNVEV (reference sequence). The CDR3 totals 18 residues.

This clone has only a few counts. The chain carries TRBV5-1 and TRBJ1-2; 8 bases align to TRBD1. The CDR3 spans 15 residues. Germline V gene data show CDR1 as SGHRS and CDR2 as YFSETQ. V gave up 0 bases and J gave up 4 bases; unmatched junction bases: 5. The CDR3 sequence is CASSLVAGQVYGYTF. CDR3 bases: TGCGCCAGCAGCTTGGTCGCGGGACAGGTCTATGGCTACACCTTC.

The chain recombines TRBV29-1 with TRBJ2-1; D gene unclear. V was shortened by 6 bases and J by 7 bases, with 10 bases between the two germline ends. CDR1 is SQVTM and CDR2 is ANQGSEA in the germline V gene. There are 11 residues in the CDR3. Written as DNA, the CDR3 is TGCAGCGTAAGGTGGGGAAATGAGCAGTTCTTC. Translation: CSVRWGNEQFF.

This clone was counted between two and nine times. The DNA for the CDR3 is TGTGCCAGTAGTAAGACCTCCTACAATGAGCAGTTCTTC. Translating it yields CASSKTSYNEQFF. V and J are TRBV19 and TRBJ2-1; D unclear. This CDR3 is built from 13 residues. V was shortened by 4 bases and J by 0 bases, with 4 bases between the two germline ends. CDR1 and CDR2 from the germline V gene are LNHDA and SQIVND (reference sequence).

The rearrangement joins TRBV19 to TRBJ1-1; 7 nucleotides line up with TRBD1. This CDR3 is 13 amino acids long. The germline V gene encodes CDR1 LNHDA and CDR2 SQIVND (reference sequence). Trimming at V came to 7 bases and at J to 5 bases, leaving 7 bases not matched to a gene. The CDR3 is CASKGYRGTEAFF. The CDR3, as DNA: TGTGCCAGTAAGGGCTACAGGGGTACTGAAGCTTTCTTT. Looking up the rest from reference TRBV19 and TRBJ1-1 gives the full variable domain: DGGITQSPKYLFRKEGQNVTLSCEQNLNHDAMYWYRQDPGQGLRLIYYSQIVNDFQKGDIAEGYSVSREKKESFPLTVTSAQKNPTAFYLCASKGYRGTEAFFGQGTRLTVV.

This CDR3 is CSVARGFPSYEQYF. In nucleotides, the CDR3 is TGCAGCGTTGCAAGAGGCTTCCCAAGTTACGAGCAGTACTTC. This rearrangement joins TRBV29-1 to TRBJ2-7; D gene uncertain. V was cut by 4 bases and J by 4 bases, with 17 bases left in between. CDR1 is SQVTM, CDR2 ANQGSEA, per germline. This CDR3 region has 14 residues.

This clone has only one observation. This CDR3 reads CASSEAFRELGGYTF. In nucleotides, the CDR3 is TGTGCCAGCAGTGAAGCGTTCAGGGAATTAGGCGGCTACACCTTC. The rearrangement uses TRBV6-1 and TRBJ1-2; tentatively, D is TRBD1 (5 bases). V was trimmed by 0 bases and J by 8 bases, leaving 16 bases between them. This CDR3 has 15 amino acids. Germline assignment: CDR1 MNHNS and CDR2 SASEGT.

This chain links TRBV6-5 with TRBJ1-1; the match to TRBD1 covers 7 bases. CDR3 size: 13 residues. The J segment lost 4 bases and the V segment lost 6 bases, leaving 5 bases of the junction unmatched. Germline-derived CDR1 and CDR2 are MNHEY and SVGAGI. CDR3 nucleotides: TGTGCCAGCAGCCGCGGACAGGTCACTGAAGCTTTCTTT. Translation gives CASSRGQVTEAFF.

The CDR3 reads CASSKGEGCYTF. The CDR3 DNA reads TGTGCCAGCAGCAAAGGAGAGGGGTGCTACACCTTC. This chain uses TRBV21-1 with TRBJ1-2. TRBV21-1 corresponds to a pseudogene. CDR3 size: 12 residues.

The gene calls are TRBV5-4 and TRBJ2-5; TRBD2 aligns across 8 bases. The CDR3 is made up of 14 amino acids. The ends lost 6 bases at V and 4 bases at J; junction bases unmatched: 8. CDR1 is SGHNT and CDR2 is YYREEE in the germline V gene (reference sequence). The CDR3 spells CASTLGTRPETQYF. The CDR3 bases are TGTGCCAGCACCCTAGGGACTAGACCAGAGACCCAGTACTTC.